This TCR beta chain derives from a study of cytomegalovirus exposure and HLA in healthy donors. Regarding the study as a whole: Several V segments, TRBV6-2 and TRBV6-3 among them, could not be told apart and were dropped.

13 Jbeta primers and 60 Vbeta primers were used for the PCR. Libraries were prepared by immunoSEQ multiplex PCR; TCRdb keeps only in-frame clonotypes and omits some of them. The sample has 250,000 to 350,000 clones, roughly 70% seen once; the top ten hold approximately 2.5%. As for this clone: The antigen is undetermined.

Looked up from germline, CDR1 is KGHSH and CDR2 is LQKENI. J gave up 3 bases and V 2 bases, and 11 bases lay outside the gene matches. The CDR3 is 17 residues long. J is TRBJ2-7 and V is TRBV18, with 9 bases aligning to TRBD1. Input material: PBMCs. The TCR sequence derives from a female donor in good health and CMV-seronegative. CDR3: CASSPRPTGQGVYEQYF. CDR3 sequence (DNA): TGTGCCAGCTCACCAAGACCCACGGGACAGGGCGTCTACGAGCAGTACTTC.